A single sample is the source of the 20 T cell receptor beta chains below, sequenced in a study of blood T cell repertoires in COVID-19. Generated by immunoSEQ multiplex PCR, the TCRdb table keeps only in-frame clones and is missing some. The table has roughly 380,000 clones, more than 85% seen once. The sample was PBMCs or T cells enriched from blood (not recorded which). These receptors were collected from a woman under 40 who had recovered from COVID-19.

This rearrangement joins TRBV3-1 (or the pseudogene TRBV3-2) to TRBJ2-4; the match to TRBD1 covers 10 bases. Germline CDR1 is LGHDT and CDR2 is YNNKEL (reference sequence). The CDR3 runs 15 residues. The V and J ends lost 3 bases and 7 bases, in that order; junction bases with no gene match: 6. CDR3 coding DNA: TGTGCCAGCAGCCAGAGACAGGGGGCGGGGAACATTCAGTACTTC. It encodes CASSQRQGAGNIQYF.

The V gene is TRBV7-9, the J gene TRBJ1-1, with D perhaps TRBD1 (6 bases). Germline CDR1 and CDR2: SEHNR and FQNEAQ (reference sequence). V lost 5 bases and J 1 base, leaving 8 bases between the germline ends. The CDR3 spans 13 residues. The chain's CDR3 is CASSPQGNTEAFF. In DNA form, the CDR3 reads TGTGCCAGCAGCCCACAGGGGAACACTGAAGCTTTCTTT.

V is TRBV6-5 and J is TRBJ2-2; 7 bases agree with TRBD2. CDR3 length: 15 residues. The J segment lost 1 base and the V segment lost 5 bases, leaving 4 bases of the junction unmatched. The germline V gene encodes CDR1 MNHEY and CDR2 SVGAGI. The DNA of the CDR3 is TGTGCCAGCAGTCCAAGCGGGGAGAACACCGGGGAGCTGTTTTTT. This sequence encodes CASSPSGENTGELFF.

This chain joins TRBV7-9 and TRBJ2-7, with no clear D. Trimming removed 3 bases from V and 2 bases from J, with 11 bases in between. Germline lookup yields CDR1 SEHNR and CDR2 FQNEAQ (reference sequence). This CDR3 is built from 14 residues. DNA of the CDR3: TGTGCCAGCAGCTTCGGTGGAGAGACCTACGAGCAGTACTTC. It codes for CASSFGGETYEQYF.

The chain is built from TRBV19 and TRBJ2-1, with TRBD2 as a possible D gene (5 bases). CDR3 length equals 13 residues. In germline, CDR1 is LNHDA, CDR2 SQIVND (reference sequence). The germline V and J ends were trimmed by 4 bases and 6 bases, with 10 bases remaining between them. The CDR3 coding sequence is TGTGCCAGTAGTACTGGACTCCCCAATGAGCAGTTCTTC. It encodes CASSTGLPNEQFF. Supplemented by reference TRBV19 and TRBJ2-1, the full variable domain reads DGGITQSPKYLFRKEGQNVTLSCEQNLNHDAMYWYRQDPGQGLRLIYYSQIVNDFQKGDIAEGYSVSREKKESFPLTVTSAQKNPTAFYLCASSTGLPNEQFFGPGTRLTVL.

V and J are TRBV2 and TRBJ1-6; the D gene is possibly TRBD1 (6 bases). CDR1 and CDR2 from the germline V gene are SNHLY and FYNNEI. The CDR3 covers 13 residues. Trimming removed 4 bases from V and 14 bases from J, with 15 bases in between. This CDR3 reads CASSGQGTGSLHF. In nucleotides, the CDR3 is TGTGCCAGCAGTGGGCAGGGGACCGGCTCCCTCCACTTT. The entire variable domain, with the rest obtained from reference TRBV2 and TRBJ1-6, is as follows: EPEVTQTPSHQVTQMGQEVILRCVPISNHLYFYWYRQILGQKVEFLVSFYNNEISEKSEIFDDQFSVERPDGSNFTLKIRSTKLEDSAMYFCASSGQGTGSLHFGNGTRLTVT.

The chain employs TRBV24-1 and TRBJ2-1; 14 bases are shared with TRBD2. CDR3 length: 17 amino acids. The ends lost 11 bases at V and 3 bases at J; junction bases unmatched: 11. Germline CDR1 reads KGHDR; CDR2 reads SFDVKD. The CDR3 DNA reads TGTGCCATCTTACCGGGACTAGCGGGGGCGATCTACAATGAGCAGTTCTTC. Translated, it gives CAILPGLAGAIYNEQFF.

The CDR3 region is CSVEGRGYTDTQYF. The CDR3 bases are TGCAGCGTTGAGGGCCGAGGGTACACAGATACGCAGTATTTT. This rearrangement joins TRBV29-1 to TRBJ2-3; D perhaps matches TRBD2 (5 bases). The CDR3 consists of 14 residues. The ends were cut back, 3 bases at V and 2 bases at J, with 12 bases in the middle. Germline CDR1 and CDR2: SQVTM and ANQGSEA.

Note on this clone: The same CDR3 can be traced to other DNA sequences in this sample. This sequence joins TRBV27 and TRBJ2-1; D is ambiguous. CDR1 is MNHEY, CDR2 SMNVEV, per germline (reference sequence). V lost 0 bases to trimming and J lost 3 bases, with 6 bases between them. This CDR3 is 14 amino acids long. The CDR3 region has the DNA TGTGCCAGCAGTTTATCAACCAGCTACAATGAGCAGTTCTTC. Its translation is CASSLSTSYNEQFF.

V gene TRBV5-4 combines with J gene TRBJ1-4, with TRBD1 matching 7 bases. Germline CDR1 is SGHNT and CDR2 is YYREEE (reference sequence). There are 14 residues in the CDR3. Germline trimming cut 3 bases from V and 8 bases from J; bases unmatched to any gene: 7. CDR3 sequence: CASSSRQGGEKLFF. CDR3 nucleotides: TGTGCCAGCAGCTCCCGACAGGGTGGGGAAAAACTGTTTTTT.

To note about this clone: The junction differs from germline at one of its ends, possibly a read error. The chain couples TRBV5-1 to TRBJ2-1; 10 bases align to TRBD2. CDR3 length: 15 residues. Germline CDR1 SGHRS, CDR2 YFSETQ. CDR3 protein: CARSGGGSSYNEQFF. CDR3 DNA: TGCGCCCGCAGCGGGGGGGGTTCCTCCTACAATGAGCAGTTCTTC.

V is TRBV9 and J is TRBJ2-1, with D maybe TRBD1 (5 bases). V dropped 0 bases and J dropped 4 bases, with 14 bases sitting between them. The CDR3 runs 16 residues. CDR1 and CDR2 from the germline V gene are SGDLS and YYNGEE. CDR3 nucleotide sequence: TGTGCCAGCAGCGTAGATCGCAGGGTGGGGTACAATGAGCAGTTCTTC. As protein: CASSVDRRVGYNEQFF. The complete variable domain, with remaining parts taken from reference TRBV9 and TRBJ2-1, reads DSGVTQTPKHLITATGQRVTLRCSPRSGDLSVYWYQQSLDQGLQFLIQYYNGEERAKGNILERFSAQQFPDLHSELNLSSLELGDSALYFCASSVDRRVGYNEQFFGPGTRLTVL.

The chain recombines TRBV4-1 with TRBJ1-1, with D maybe TRBD1 (6 bases). The CDR3 contains 13 residues. The V gene's germline CDR1 is MGHRA and CDR2 YSYEKL. Trimming shortened V by 6 bases and J by 4 bases, and 12 bases separated the two germline ends. The CDR3 sequence is CASRGQGSTEAFF. The CDR3 DNA follows: TGCGCCAGCAGAGGGCAGGGGAGCACTGAAGCTTTCTTT.

The table lists this clone with a count of one. The chain employs TRBV5-5 and TRBJ2-3, with D perhaps TRBD1 (6 bases). Per germline, CDR1 SGHKS and CDR2 YYEKEE (reference sequence). This CDR3 contains 17 residues. The V and J ends lost 4 bases and 1 base respectively, with 19 bases between them. This chain's CDR3 is CASSPTSLGAGTDTQYF. CDR3 DNA sequence: TGTGCCAGCAGCCCCACGAGTTTGGGGGCAGGCACAGATACGCAGTATTTT.

The chain uses TRBV27 and TRBJ2-1; 7 nucleotides align to TRBD2. V trimming: 5 bases; J trimming: 0 bases; junction bases outside the gene matches: 4. This CDR3 has 15 residues. Germline CDR1 MNHEY, CDR2 SMNVEV (reference sequence). CDR3 DNA sequence: TGTGCCAGCAGTCCTATAGCGGGCTCCTACAATGAGCAGTTCTTC. Its protein is CASSPIAGSYNEQFF.

This clone appeared once. J is TRBJ2-1 and V is TRBV15; TRBD1 is a possible D gene (6 bases). This CDR3 spans 15 amino acids. The ends were cut back, 0 bases at V and 5 bases at J, with 11 bases in the middle. The germline CDR1 and CDR2 sequences are LNHNV and YYDKDF (reference sequence). CDR3 coding DNA: TGTGCCACCAGCAGAGATAGGGGGTCGAACAATGAGCAGTTCTTC. Translating it yields CATSRDRGSNNEQFF. Filled out from reference TRBV15 and TRBJ2-1, the complete variable domain reads DAMVIQNPRYQVTQFGKPVTLSCSQTLNHNVMYWYQQKSSQAPKLLFHYYDKDFNNEADTPDNFQSRRPNTSFCFLDIRSPGLGDTAMYLCATSRDRGSNNEQFFGPGTRLTVL.

CDR3 DNA sequence: TGCGCCAGCAGCGCGCAACTAGCGGGAGTTCGGGAGCAGTACTTC. The encoded protein is CASSAQLAGVREQYF. The chain carries TRBV5-1 and TRBJ2-7; 11 bases line up with TRBD2. Germline trimming cut 4 bases from V and 7 bases from J; bases unmatched to any gene: 10. The CDR3 consists of 15 residues. Germline V CDR1 and CDR2: SGHRS, YFSETQ.

In its sample, this clone was seen once. V gene TRBV7-8 combines with J gene TRBJ2-1; 12 nucleotides match TRBD2. Losses at the gene ends were 4 bases for V and 0 bases for J; bases not matched to a gene: 4. The CDR3 is made up of 17 amino acids. The germline V gene encodes CDR1 SGHVS and CDR2 FQNEAQ. The CDR3 DNA follows: TGTGCCAGCAGCTCCACTAGCGGGAGGTCCTCCTACAATGAGCAGTTCTTC. It specifies CASSSTSGRSSYNEQFF.

The rearrangement links TRBV28 to TRBJ1-1; D remains ambiguous. The V gene's germline CDR1 is MDHEN and CDR2 SYDVKM. The CDR3 runs 15 residues. V was shortened by 7 bases and J by 4 bases, with 19 bases between the two germline ends. The CDR3 region has the DNA TGTGCCAGCACCCTTACAGAGACCTTGGGCACTGAAGCTTTCTTT. Translating gives CASTLTETLGTEAFF.

J is TRBJ1-6 and V is TRBV5-4, with a possible D match to TRBD1 (6 bases). The V end lost 3 bases, the J end lost 0 bases, and 13 bases lay between the germline ends. This CDR3 comprises 17 residues. In germline, CDR1 is SGHNT, CDR2 YYREEE (reference sequence). In nucleotides, the CDR3 is TGTGCCAGCAGCTCCGACAGGATCAGCTCCTATAATTCACCCCTCCACTTT. The encoded protein is CASSSDRISSYNSPLHF.